The sequence of this T cell receptor beta chain was determined in a study of cytomegalovirus exposure and HLA in healthy donors. A note on this clone: Antigen unknown.

Findings of the study overall: The study put roughly 160 TCR beta chains on its list as cytomegalovirus-associated. Within the approximately 110 validation repertoires, first-cohort TCR clusters tended to co-occur, according to a later analysis. Reports showed the classifier diagnosing cytomegalovirus status with high specificity and sensitivity.

Using immunoSEQ multiplex PCR, the repertoire was profiled, and TCRdb retains in-frame clones only, with some absent. Among over 200,000 clones, around nine tenths were seen once, and the ten largest hold about 2.7%. The CDR3 is 17 residues long. V dropped 0 bases and J dropped 7; count of bases not matched to a gene: 12. The germline V gene encodes CDR1 LGHNA and CDR2 YSLEER. Among the roughly 110 subjects of the validation cohort, separate from the approximately 660-subject first cohort, were the donors. The source material was PBMCs. The gene calls are TRBV4-3 and TRBJ2-1; 7 bases fit TRBD2. The clonotype was recovered from a woman aged 18-35 years in good health and CMV-seronegative. The CDR3: CASSQDPPSGKGNEQFF. As DNA, the CDR3 is TGCGCCAGCAGCCAAGATCCCCCCAGCGGGAAGGGGAATGAGCAGTTCTTC.